The present entry profiles one TCR beta chain with its context. This entry comes from a study of blood T cell repertoires in COVID-19. Study background: Collection of acute and convalescent COVID-19 samples took place in the United States, Italy and Spain. The cDNA or gDNA used as material had been derived from T cells, B-cell-depleted T cells, or PBMCs.

In the study's own analysis: How many nucleated cells were present was estimated from reference gene primer amplification. TCRdb's table, derived via immunoSEQ multiplex PCR, lists solely in-frame clones and lacks some. V and J calls and clone size follow that table, whereas D and trimming were derived from the DNA. The table includes 81,000 or so clones, about 88% detected once. Germline V gene sequence: CDR1 MDHEN, CDR2 SYDVKM. The J segment lost 0 bases and the V segment lost 6 bases, leaving 2 bases of the junction unmatched. The CDR3 consists of 14 residues. The sequencing input was peripheral blood. The V and J genes are TRBV28 and TRBJ1-1, with TRBD1 matching 9 bases. The receptor was derived from a man aged 65 to 79 with active or convalescent COVID-19. CDR3 bases: TGTGCCAGCAGGGGGGACAGGGTGAACACTGAAGCTTTCTTT. It is translated as CASRGDRVNTEAFF.